The source of this T cell receptor (beta chain) is a study of vaccination effects on CD4 cells after COVID-19. Across the study: Participants each got two BNT162b2 or mRNA-1273 vaccine doses. Notes on the study in general: Clones induced by infection and by vaccine showed marked clonal contraction late after vaccination. Missing from the study were early post-infection timepoints, and its convalescent patients were few.

The count of this clone is one. What it binds is not known. Assay: immunoSEQ multiplex PCR; the TCRdb copy retains only in-frame clones and omits some. The sample holds over 45,000 clones, under 75% seen once. Viral peptide pool expansion of antigen-specific CD4+ T cells preceded sequencing in the ViraFEST assay. Scientists isolated CD4+ T cells after an approximately 10-day culture period ended. In the vaccine recipients, nucleocapsid antibodies were negative and there was no prior SARS-CoV-2 infection. A half-medium replacement with IL-2 medium was carried out on days 3 and 7. CDR1 is SGDLS, CDR2 YYNGEE, per germline. CDR3 size: 14 residues. V was shortened by 7 bases and J by 2 bases, with 14 bases between the two germline ends.

The chain employs TRBV9 and TRBJ2-3; D is possibly TRBD1 or TRBD2 (6 bases each). Source: CD4+ T cells from PBMCs cultured with SARS-CoV-2 spike peptides, taken before COVID-19 vaccination. The sequence was obtained from a human donor who received a COVID-19 vaccine. CDR3 sequence reads: CASGGGQFTDTQYF. CDR3 DNA: TGTGCCAGCGGGGGAGGACAGTTCACAGATACGCAGTATTTT.